These T cell receptor beta chains were read from a single sample in a study of T-cell reconstitution after alpha-beta-depleted transplantation in children. Via MiXCR, TCRdb re-called the PCR reads, giving one row per CDR3 protein. The sample lists more than 200,000 distinct CDR3 sequences; around a sixth were seen once. This material consisted of PBMCs, mostly from graft donor cells, taken 360 days after TCRalphabeta/CD19-depleted stem cell transplant. The receptors stem from a male patient between 2 and 9 years old who had a stem cell transplant for acute lymphoblastic leukemia, so the T cells may come from the graft donor. The CDR3 runs from the conserved cysteine through the conserved F or W. The order of the fields is clone size, J gene, D gene, V gene, CDR3 length, CDR3 protein, CDR3 DNA. D genes are given only for firm matches. Rows give clone size only sometimes, using once, few, many, or a class for an expanded clone.

NA	TRBJ1-1	TRBD1	TRBV5-1	16	CASSLDQGARNTEAFF	TGCGCCAGCAGCTTGGACCAGGGGGCTCGGAACACTGAAGCTTTCTTT
NA	TRBJ2-3	NA	TRBV5-4	16	CASTHAGVLSTDTQYF	TGTGCCAGCACCCACGCCGGGGTCCTTAGCACAGATACGCAGTATTTT
NA	TRBJ2-7	NA	TRBV20-1	13	CSARGGQSYEQYF	TGCAGTGCTAGAGGAGGACAGTCCTACGAGCAGTACTTC
NA	TRBJ2-2	NA	TRBV10-3	11	CAISATGELFF	TGTGCCATCAGTGCGACCGGGGAGCTGTTTTTT
few	TRBJ1-2	TRBD1	TRBV4-3	19	CASANPTRDRVGEDYGYTF	TGCGCCAGCGCCAACCCAACGCGGGACAGGGTTGGCGAAGACTATGGCTACACCTTC
NA	TRBJ1-2	NA	TRBV6-5	15	CASSYGDGGGYGYTF	TGTGCCAGCAGTTACGGGGATGGCGGAGGCTATGGCTACACCTTC
NA	TRBJ1-1	TRBD1	TRBV28	14	CASSRDRRYTEAFF	TGTGCCAGCAGCAGGGACAGGCGATACACTGAAGCTTTCTTT
NA	TRBJ2-3	NA	TRBV29-1	15	CSVESLGQTTDTQYF	TGCAGCGTTGAATCACTAGGACAGACCACAGATACGCAGTATTTT
few	TRBJ2-7	NA	TRBV19	14	CASSAGTATYEQYF	TGTGCCAGTAGTGCGGGGACAGCTACCTACGAGCAGTACTTC
once	TRBJ1-1	TRBD1	TRBV20-1	12	CSASRQGAPAFF	TGCAGTGCTAGCCGACAGGGGGCCCCTGCTTTCTTT
few	TRBJ1-3	NA	TRBV29-1	14	CSVGDPIQGNTIYF	TGCAGCGTTGGGGACCCGATACAGGGAAACACCATATATTTT
many	TRBJ2-1	TRBD2	TRBV2	20	CASSPMMGREIRSSYNEQFF	TGTGCCAGCAGTCCGATGATGGGGAGGGAAATTAGGAGCTCCTACAATGAGCAGTTCTTC
NA	TRBJ2-7	NA	TRBV27	13	CASSSRSPYEQYF	TGTGCCAGCAGTTCACGGTCCCCCTACGAGCAGTACTTC
few	TRBJ2-7	NA	TRBV7-2	17	CASSLRVPGGAFYEQYF	TGTGCCAGCAGCTTAAGGGTTCCGGGGGGCGCTTTCTACGAGCAGTACTTC
NA	TRBJ1-2	NA	TRBV7-9	15	CASSPAVQEGYGYTF	TGTGCCAGCAGCCCAGCAGTGCAGGAGGGGTATGGCTACACCTTC
NA	TRBJ2-3	NA	TRBV12-3/TRBV12-4	18	CASSFQNRAATSTDTQYF	TGTGCCAGCAGTTTCCAAAACCGGGCAGCCACTAGCACAGATACGCAGTATTTT
few	TRBJ1-1	NA	TRBV5-1	13	CASSLPTETEAFF	TGCGCCAGCAGCTTGCCCACAGAGACTGAAGCTTTCTTT
many	TRBJ1-4	NA	TRBV9	17	CASSVASQPLTNEKLFF	TGTGCCAGCAGCGTAGCGAGCCAGCCCCTAACTAATGAAAAACTGTTTTTT
NA	TRBJ2-3	NA	TRBV29-1	13	CSVLDSYTDTQYF	TGCAGCGTTCTGGACAGCTACACAGATACGCAGTATTTT
many	TRBJ2-1	NA	TRBV20-1	17	CSARERYPTRAHNEQFF	TGCAGTGCTAGAGAAAGATATCCGACCAGAGCCCACAATGAGCAGTTCTTC
few	TRBJ2-1	NA	TRBV27	14	CASINRVGRREQFF	TGTGCCAGCATCAACAGAGTGGGGCGAAGGGAGCAGTTCTTC
NA	TRBJ1-1	NA	TRBV9	13	CASSVAGDTEAFF	TGTGCCAGCAGCGTAGCGGGGGACACTGAAGCTTTCTTT
many	TRBJ2-5	NA	TRBV24-1	15	CATSDFGHGEETQYF	TGTGCCACCAGTGATTTCGGTCACGGAGAAGAGACCCAGTACTTC
NA	TRBJ2-3	NA	TRBV12-3/TRBV12-4	11	CASSNIDTQYF	TGTGCCAGCAGTAACATAGATACGCAGTATTTT
many	TRBJ1-1	NA	TRBV3-1	13	CASSQGWGTEAFF	TGTGCCAGCAGCCAAGGGTGGGGCACTGAAGCTTTCTTT
NA	TRBJ2-5	NA	TRBV4-1	17	CASSQGSAKKTWGTQYF	TGCGCCAGCAGCCAAGGTTCCGCTAAGAAAACCTGGGGTACCCAGTACTTC
NA	TRBJ1-2	NA	TRBV5-1	15	CASSVMTGPNYGYTF	TGCGCCAGCAGCGTAATGACAGGACCTAACTATGGCTACACCTTC
many	TRBJ2-3	TRBD1	TRBV5-1	14	CASSRRDRTDTQYF	TGCGCCAGCAGTCGTCGGGACAGAACAGATACGCAGTATTTT
NA	TRBJ1-1	NA	TRBV12-3/TRBV12-4	13	CASSNAGFTEAFF	TGTGCCAGCTCAAACGCGGGGTTCACTGAAGCTTTCTTT
few	TRBJ1-1	NA	TRBV19	13	CATQAGMNTEAFF	TGTGCCACTCAGGCGGGTATGAACACTGAAGCTTTCTTT
few	TRBJ1-6	NA	TRBV6-4	13	CASSERWASPLHF	TGTGCCAGCAGTGAAAGGTGGGCCTCACCCCTCCACTTT
NA	TRBJ2-5	NA	TRBV18	13	CASSPAIQETQYF	TGTGCCAGCTCACCAGCTATCCAAGAGACCCAGTACTTC
few	TRBJ2-3	TRBD2	TRBV19	16	CASSRGTRTPTDTQYF	TGTGCCAGTAGTAGAGGGACTAGAACACCCACAGATACGCAGTATTTT
NA	TRBJ2-1	NA	TRBV6-5	16	CASSYPRRGSYNEQFF	TGTGCCAGCAGTTACCCGCGCAGGGGCTCCTACAATGAGCAGTTCTTC
few	TRBJ2-1	TRBD2	TRBV6-2/TRBV6-3	17	CASSPLGLAVSYNEQFF	TGTGCCAGCAGTCCCCTTGGACTAGCGGTTTCCTACAATGAGCAGTTCTTC
few	TRBJ2-7	NA	TRBV10-3	14	CAISELLSGEEQYF	TGTGCCATCAGTGAGTTATTATCAGGGGAAGAGCAGTACTTC
NA	TRBJ1-1	NA	TRBV12-3/TRBV12-4	16	CASSLTGRVLNTEAFF	TGTGCCAGCAGTTTAACGGGTAGGGTTCTGAACACTGAAGCTTTCTTT
NA	TRBJ2-1	NA	TRBV30	14	CAWSVLFGTREQFF	TGTGCCTGGAGTGTACTATTTGGGACCCGGGAGCAGTTCTTC
few	TRBJ1-1	TRBD1	TRBV27	19	CASSPQGGHRFGLNTEAFF	TGTGCCAGCAGTCCACAGGGGGGCCACCGTTTCGGGTTGAACACTGAAGCTTTCTTT
NA	TRBJ1-2	TRBD1	TRBV12-3/TRBV12-4	14	CASSFYLDRGGYTF	TGTGCCAGCAGTTTTTACCTCGACAGGGGCGGCTACACCTTC
NA	TRBJ2-3	NA	TRBV7-8	13	CASSTQGGDTQYF	TGTGCCAGCAGCACACAGGGAGGGGATACGCAGTATTTT
NA	TRBJ1-1	NA	TRBV28	12	CASSPRGGWAFF	TGTGCCAGCAGTCCCCGCGGAGGGTGGGCTTTCTTT
NA	TRBJ2-1	TRBD2	TRBV6-4	14	CASSESSGSLGQFF	TGTGCCAGCAGCGAGTCTAGCGGGAGTTTGGGGCAGTTCTTC
NA	TRBJ1-2	NA	TRBV4-2	14	CASSQERQGYGYTF	TGTGCCAGCAGCCAAGAGCGGCAGGGGTATGGCTACACCTTC
NA	TRBJ1-6	NA	TRBV4-3	15	CASSQDPQGSSPLHF	TGCGCCAGCAGCCAAGATCCCCAGGGAAGCTCACCCCTCCACTTT
NA	TRBJ2-3	TRBD2	TRBV5-6	14	CASSPSGTTDTQYF	TGTGCCAGCAGCCCGAGCGGGACCACAGATACGCAGTATTTT
NA	TRBJ1-2	TRBD1	TRBV7-2	16	CASSYLRGLFNYGYTF	TGTGCCAGCAGCTATCTCAGGGGGCTGTTTAACTATGGCTACACCTTC
NA	TRBJ2-5	TRBD1	TRBV20-1	13	CSANQGARQTQYF	TGCAGTGCTAACCAGGGGGCTAGGCAGACCCAGTACTTC
few	TRBJ2-7	NA	TRBV18	14	CASSLGQDLYEQYF	TGTGCCAGCTCACTGGGGCAGGACCTCTACGAGCAGTACTTC
few	TRBJ2-5	NA	TRBV3-1	15	CASSQDPGTEETQYF	TGTGCCAGCAGCCAAGATCCAGGGACCGAAGAGACCCAGTACTTC
few	TRBJ1-1	NA	TRBV9	20	CASSVENRAYSSGPNTEAFF	TGTGCCAGCAGCGTAGAGAACAGGGCCTACTCCTCCGGTCCGAACACTGAAGCTTTCTTT
few	TRBJ2-1	TRBD1	TRBV7-2	13	CASSHRGQNEQFF	TGTGCCAGCAGTCACAGGGGGCAAAATGAGCAGTTCTTC
few	TRBJ1-4	NA	TRBV7-6	12	CASSSSPEKLFF	TGTGCCAGCAGCTCCAGCCCCGAAAAACTGTTTTTT
NA	TRBJ2-3	TRBD1	TRBV5-6	16	CASSLVLGTGSDTQYF	TGTGCCAGCAGCTTGGTCCTTGGGACAGGTTCAGATACGCAGTATTTT
many	TRBJ2-7	NA	TRBV4-2	13	CASSQALAGVEYF	TGTGCCAGCAGCCAAGCGTTGGCCGGGGTGGAGTACTTC
few	TRBJ2-7	TRBD1	TRBV12-3/TRBV12-4	15	CASSQDRGTSYEQYF	TGTGCCAGCAGTCAGGACAGGGGGACTTCCTACGAGCAGTACTTC
few	TRBJ1-1	NA	TRBV5-6	13	CASSPLVRGEAFF	TGTGCCAGCAGCCCTCTCGTCCGAGGTGAAGCTTTCTTT
NA	TRBJ2-1	TRBD2	TRBV3-1	16	CASSQEPAGGWNEQFF	TGTGCCAGCAGCCAGGAGCCTGCGGGGGGTTGGAATGAGCAGTTCTTC
NA	TRBJ1-4	NA	TRBV7-9	15	CASSFGPATNEKLFF	TGTGCCAGCAGCTTCGGGCCTGCAACTAATGAAAAACTGTTTTTT
NA	TRBJ2-7	NA	TRBV7-9	16	CASSLALNYASYEQYF	TGTGCCAGCAGCTTAGCCCTCAACTACGCCTCCTACGAGCAGTACTTC